Following are 18 T cell receptor beta chains from one sample sequenced in a study of T cells after yellow fever vaccination. TCRdb fed the 5' RACE reads into MiXCR, producing one record per CDR3 protein. Seen here are around 230,000 distinct CDR3 sequences, 6% to 8% observed once, and the top ten hold approximately 0.99%. The material sequenced was CD4+ T cells sorted from PBMCs, taken on the day of the yellow fever booster vaccination. These receptors originate from a man aged 30-40 years who received the YFV17D yellow fever vaccine.

This clonotype was found many times. The gene calls are TRBV28 and TRBJ1-1; the match to TRBD1 covers 8 bases. Germline CDR1 and CDR2: MDHEN and SYDVKM. This CDR3 spans 15 amino acids. The J segment lost 7 bases and the V segment lost 6 bases, leaving 13 bases of the junction unmatched. The CDR3 DNA follows: TGTGCCAGCAGCCCTTTGGACAGGGACGTACGTGAAGCTTTCTTT. Translating it yields CASSPLDRDVREAFF. Full variable domain (remainder filled in from reference TRBV28 and TRBJ1-1): DVKVTQSSRYLVKRTGEKVFLECVQDMDHENMFWYRQDPGLGLRLIYFSYDVKMKEKGDIPEGYSVSREKKERFSLILESASTNQTSMYLCASSPLDRDVREAFFGQGTRLTVV.

This clonotype appeared many times. The chain uses TRBV6-5 and TRBJ1-2; possibly TRBD1 for D (5 bases). V dropped 3 bases and J dropped 5 bases, with 13 bases sitting between them. This CDR3 is 14 amino acids long. The germline CDR1 and CDR2 sequences are MNHEY and SVGAGI. The DNA for the CDR3 is TGTGCCAGCAGTTATACAGGAATCGGGTATGGCTACACCTTC. It yields the protein CASSYTGIGYGYTF.

This clonotype has ten or more counts. V usage is TRBV5-1 and J usage is TRBJ2-3; the D gene is possibly TRBD1 (5 bases). The CDR3 totals 11 residues. Germline V gives CDR1 SGHRS, CDR2 YFSETQ. V lost 2 bases, J lost 9 bases, and 7 bases lay in between. CDR3 sequence reads: CASSFQGTQYF. The CDR3 DNA sequence: TGCGCCAGCAGCTTCCAGGGAACGCAGTATTTT.

The chain recombines TRBV6-2 or TRBV6-3 with TRBJ2-7; D uncertain. V gave up 2 bases and J gave up 0 bases, with 11 bases separating them. Germline CDR1 is MNHEY and CDR2 is SVGEGT. The CDR3 runs to 15 residues. CDR3 amino acids: CASSYPRGRSYEQYF. The DNA for the CDR3 is TGTGCCAGCAGTTACCCGCGCGGCCGCTCCTACGAGCAGTACTTC.

This clonotype has just a few counts. The chain joins TRBV12-3 or TRBV12-4 to TRBJ2-2; D might be TRBD2 (6 bases). The germline V and J ends were trimmed by 5 bases and 5 bases, with 9 bases remaining between them. CDR3 length: 13 amino acids. CDR3 loop: CASSGGGTGELFF. CDR3 DNA sequence: TGTGCCAGCAGTGGAGGAGGGACCGGGGAGCTGTTTTTT.

This clonotype came up many times. The chain links TRBV5-1 to TRBJ2-3; the D gene is possibly TRBD2 (5 bases). The germline gives CDR1 SGHRS, CDR2 YFSETQ. V was shortened by 3 bases and J by 6 bases, with 14 bases between the two germline ends. This CDR3 contains 14 residues. The CDR3 DNA reads TGCGCCAGCAGCTCTAAAGGACCGGGGGATACGCAGTATTTT. Translated, it gives CASSSKGPGDTQYF.

V gene TRBV7-9 combines with J gene TRBJ2-2, with a possible D match to TRBD2 (6 bases). Deletions cut 5 bases from V and 4 bases from J, with 17 bases between. The germline V gene encodes CDR1 SEHNR and CDR2 FQNEAQ (reference sequence). The CDR3 sequence is 16 residues long. The CDR3 reads CASSPSGGSSTGELFF. For the CDR3, the DNA is TGTGCCAGCAGCCCCTCCGGAGGGTCCAGCACCGGGGAGCTGTTTTTT.

This clonotype was seen a few times. This CDR3 reads CATSRGRGTDTQYF. The CDR3 DNA follows: TGTGCCACCAGCAGAGGAAGGGGCACAGATACGCAGTATTTT. The rearrangement links TRBV15 to TRBJ2-3; D is ambiguous. CDR3 size: 14 residues. The V gene's germline CDR1 is LNHNV and CDR2 YYDKDF (reference sequence). Deletions cut 1 base from V and 1 base from J, with 6 bases between.

This chain links TRBV7-6 with TRBJ1-5; 10 bases are shared with TRBD1. The CDR3 spans 18 residues. The V and J ends lost 4 bases and 7 bases, in that order; junction bases with no gene match: 16. Per germline, CDR1 SGHVS and CDR2 FNYEAQ. The CDR3 region is CASSSLTTGTGVGQPQHF. CDR3 nucleotide sequence: TGTGCCAGCAGCTCATTGACGACCGGGACAGGGGTAGGGCAGCCCCAGCATTTT.

This clonotype was picked up many times. This chain links TRBV4-2 with TRBJ2-3; no firm D call. The CDR3 contains 14 residues. Trimming shortened V by 5 bases and J by 1 base, and 10 bases separated the two germline ends. The V gene's germline CDR1 is LGHNA and CDR2 YNFKEQ. CDR3 DNA: TGTGCCAGCAGCAGGGATCTCGGCACAGATACGCAGTATTTT. It translates to CASSRDLGTDTQYF.

This clonotype has just one count. V is TRBV3-1 and J is TRBJ2-7, with D perhaps matching TRBD1 (6 bases). Looked up from germline, CDR1 is LGHDT and CDR2 is YNNKEL (reference sequence). The CDR3 is made up of 14 amino acids. The V end lost 0 bases, the J end lost 4 bases, and 10 bases lay between the germline ends. CDR3 sequence: CASSQDRGRYEQYF. The DNA of the CDR3 is TGTGCCAGCAGCCAAGACAGGGGAAGATACGAGCAGTACTTC.

The chain couples TRBV5-1 to TRBJ2-7; 12 bases are shared with TRBD1. The ends lost 4 bases at V and 6 bases at J; junction bases unmatched: 2. CDR3 length: 13 residues. CDR1 is SGHRS and CDR2 is YFSETQ in the germline V gene. In DNA form, the CDR3 reads TGCGCCAGCAGCGGGGACAGGGGGCTCGAGCAGTACTTC. The encoded protein is CASSGDRGLEQYF.

This clonotype was seen only a few times. The chain links TRBV19 to TRBJ2-7, with D perhaps given as TRBD1 or TRBD2 (5 bases each). The CDR3 length is 15 residues. Trimming took off 3 bases at V and 6 bases at J, with 18 bases between the two ends. Germline CDR1 reads LNHDA; CDR2 reads SQIVND (reference sequence). DNA for the CDR3: TGTGCCAGTAGTATCCACGGGACGGAAACAATCGAGCAGTACTTC. Amino acid sequence: CASSIHGTETIEQYF.

The CDR3 sequence: CASSGGAEETQYF. The DNA of the CDR3 is TGTGCCAGCTCCGGTGGGGCCGAGGAGACCCAGTACTTC. The V gene is TRBV18, the J gene TRBJ2-5; D possibly corresponds to TRBD1 (5 bases). CDR1 and CDR2 from the germline V gene are KGHSH and LQKENI. V lost 6 bases to trimming and J lost 5 bases, with 13 bases between them. The CDR3 length is 13 residues. The full variable domain, with the rest looked up from reference TRBV18 and TRBJ2-5, is NAGVMQNPRHLVRRRGQEARLRCSPMKGHSHVYWYRQLPEEGLKFMVYLQKENIIDESGMPKERFSAEFPKEGPSILRIQQVVRGDSAAYFCASSGGAEETQYFGPGTRLLVL.

This clonotype was counted many times. The rearrangement joins TRBV7-2 to TRBJ2-2; D is unresolved. V lost 4 bases and J 10 bases, leaving 13 bases between the germline ends. Germline CDR1 is SGHTA and CDR2 is FQGNSA. The CDR3 is 13 amino acids. The CDR3 nucleotides are TGTGCCAGCAGCTCCGACAAGGGCAAGGAGCTGTTTTTT. This encodes CASSSDKGKELFF. Together with reference TRBV7-2 and TRBJ2-2, the CDR3 gives the full variable domain: GAGVSQSPSNKVTEKGKDVELRCDPISGHTALYWYRQSLGQGLEFLIYFQGNSAPDKSGLPSDRFSAERTGGSVSTLTIQRTQQEDSAVYLCASSSDKGKELFFGEGSRLTVL.

This clonotype occurred a few times. The V call is TRBV20-1, the J call TRBJ1-5, with TRBD1 matching over 7 bases. Germline values: CDR1 DFQATT, CDR2 SNEGSKA (reference sequence). This CDR3 region has 15 residues. J lost 1 base, V lost 5 bases, and 8 bases had no gene match. The CDR3 loop reads CSAGRQGVSNQPQHF. The CDR3 DNA follows: TGCAGTGCTGGCCGACAGGGTGTAAGCAATCAGCCCCAGCATTTT.

The gene calls are TRBV4-3 and TRBJ1-1; D not resolved. The CDR3 is 15 amino acids. V lost 1 base and J lost 0, with 9 bases in between. The germline V gene has CDR1 LGHNA and CDR2 YSLEER. The chain's CDR3 is CASSQVERLNTEAFF. DNA for the CDR3: TGCGCCAGCAGCCAAGTCGAGAGACTGAACACTGAAGCTTTCTTT.

The gene calls are TRBV20-1 and TRBJ2-3, with 8 positions matching TRBD2. Trimming took 6 bases from V and 4 from J; bases not matched to a gene: 18. CDR3 length: 17 amino acids. Looked up from germline, CDR1 is DFQATT and CDR2 is SNEGSKA (reference sequence). CDR3 sequence: CSAQSGLAGGRADTQYF. Here the CDR3 DNA reads TGCAGTGCCCAGAGCGGGCTAGCGGGTGGGAGGGCAGATACGCAGTATTTT.